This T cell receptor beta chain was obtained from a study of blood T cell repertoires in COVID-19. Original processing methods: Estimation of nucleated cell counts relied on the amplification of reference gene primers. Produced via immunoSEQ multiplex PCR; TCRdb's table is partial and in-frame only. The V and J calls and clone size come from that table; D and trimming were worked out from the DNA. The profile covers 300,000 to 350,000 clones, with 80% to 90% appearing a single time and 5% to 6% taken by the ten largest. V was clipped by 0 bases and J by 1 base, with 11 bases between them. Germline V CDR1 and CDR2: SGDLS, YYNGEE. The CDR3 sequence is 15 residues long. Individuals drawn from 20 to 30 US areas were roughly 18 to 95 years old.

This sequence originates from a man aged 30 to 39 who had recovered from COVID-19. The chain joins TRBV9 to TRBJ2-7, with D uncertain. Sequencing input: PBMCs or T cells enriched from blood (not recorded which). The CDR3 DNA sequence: TGTGCCAGCAGCGTAGGGGCAGGTCGTTCCTACGAGCAGTACTTC. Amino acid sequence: CASSVGAGRSYEQYF.